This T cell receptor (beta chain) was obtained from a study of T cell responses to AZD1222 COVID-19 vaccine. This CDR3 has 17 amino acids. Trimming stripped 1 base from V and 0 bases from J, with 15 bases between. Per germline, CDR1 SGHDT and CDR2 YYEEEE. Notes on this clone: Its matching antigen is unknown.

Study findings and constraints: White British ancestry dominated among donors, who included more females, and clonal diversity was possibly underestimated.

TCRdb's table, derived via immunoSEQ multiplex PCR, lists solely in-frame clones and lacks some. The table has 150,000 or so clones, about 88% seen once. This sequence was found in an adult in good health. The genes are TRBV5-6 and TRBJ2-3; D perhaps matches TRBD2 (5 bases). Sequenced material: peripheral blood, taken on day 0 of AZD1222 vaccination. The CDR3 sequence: CASSLRRLAVSTDTQYF. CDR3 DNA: TGTGCCAGCAGCTTGAGGAGGCTAGCCGTCAGCACAGATACGCAGTATTTT.